The 26 T cell receptor beta chains listed next were all sequenced from one sample in a study of blood T cell repertoires in COVID-19. Clones were sequenced by immunoSEQ multiplex PCR, and TCRdb holds only the in-frame ones, with some missing. The sample gives about 150,000 clones, 75% to 90% of which show up once; around 15% is in the top ten. The source material was peripheral blood. The receptors shown here come from a man between 18 and 29 years old with COVID-19, enrolled during active disease.

CDR3 amino acids: CASSSVSGRINEQYF. The CDR3 nucleotides read TGTGCCAGCAGCTCAGTGAGCGGGAGAATCAACGAGCAGTACTTC. The V gene is TRBV7-8, the J gene TRBJ2-7; 8 nucleotides match TRBD2. CDR1 and CDR2 from the germline V gene are SGHVS and FQNEAQ. The V segment lost 4 bases and the J segment 5 bases; nucleotides outside the gene matches: 10. CDR3 length equals 15 residues.

This clone has only a few counts. The junction and the germline gene differ at one end; a read error may be behind it. The genes are TRBV5-6 and TRBJ1-4; 7 bases agree with TRBD1. CDR3 length equals 14 residues. Germline V CDR1 and CDR2: SGHDT, YYEEEE. The CDR3, as DNA: TGTGCCAGCAGCCCCTCCGGGACAGATGAAAAACTGCTTTTT. Protein product: CASSPSGTDEKLLF.

This chain connects TRBV10-3 to TRBJ2-5; 12 bases agree with TRBD2. In germline, CDR1 is ENHRY, CDR2 SYGVKD. Trimming removed 3 bases from V and 4 bases from J; junction bases left unmatched: 3. This CDR3 is built from 15 residues. The CDR3 here is CAISDLAGGPETQYF. The CDR3 DNA sequence: TGTGCCATCAGTGATCTAGCGGGAGGGCCAGAGACCCAGTACTTC.

The chain uses TRBV4-3 and TRBJ1-1; D remains ambiguous. Germline CDR1 is LGHNA and CDR2 is YSLEER. V was cut by 3 bases and J by 2 bases, with 7 bases left in between. The CDR3 is 13 residues long. CDR3 bases: TGCGCCAGCAGCCACCCAGGTAACACTGAAGCTTTCTTT. It specifies CASSHPGNTEAFF.

The chain couples TRBV6-5 to TRBJ1-2; perhaps TRBD1 as D (5 bases). Germline V gene sequence: CDR1 MNHEY, CDR2 SVGAGI. The CDR3 length is 15 residues. V lost 4 bases and J lost 3, with 15 bases in between. The CDR3 region is CASSSPGSGDYGYTF. CDR3 bases: TGTGCCAGCAGTTCACCAGGGTCTGGAGACTATGGCTACACCTTC.

The V and J genes are TRBV6-2 or TRBV6-3 and TRBJ2-1; the D is unclear. Germline CDR1 and CDR2: MNHEY and SVGEGT. The CDR3 runs to 17 residues. Trimming removed 6 bases at V and 0 bases at J, with 18 bases between. CDR3 amino acids: CASSPRGARLSYNEQFF. The DNA for the CDR3 is TGTGCCAGCAGCCCACGCGGCGCCCGCCTCTCCTACAATGAGCAGTTCTTC.

The chain joins TRBV4-1 to TRBJ2-5; D gene unclear. V lost 0 bases to trimming and J lost 1 base, with 9 bases between them. Germline loops: CDR1 MGHRA, CDR2 YSYEKL. This CDR3 spans 15 amino acids. The CDR3 sequence: CASSQDLTFQETQYF. The CDR3 nucleotides read TGCGCCAGCAGCCAAGATTTGACTTTCCAAGAGACCCAGTACTTC.

The V gene is TRBV2, the J gene TRBJ2-7; maybe TRBD1 (7 bases). CDR1 is SNHLY, CDR2 FYNNEI, per germline. The ends were cut back, 7 bases at V and 3 bases at J, with 25 bases in the middle. CDR3 length: 17 residues. CDR3 nucleotides: TGTGCCAGCACCAGGACAGGCGCAGCGGCGGGGCTCTACGAGCAGTACTTC. It codes for CASTRTGAAAGLYEQYF.

The gene calls are TRBV20-1 and TRBJ2-1; 7 bases match TRBD2. This CDR3 has 15 amino acids. Germline CDR1 DFQATT, CDR2 SNEGSKA (reference sequence). After removal of 3 bases from V and 5 bases from J, the junction contained 10 bases not matched to a gene. CDR3 nucleotides: TGCAGTGCTAGTCTATGGGAGGGCCCCCACAATGAGCAGTTCTTC. Its translation: CSASLWEGPHNEQFF.

This clone has just one count. The V call is TRBV9, the J call TRBJ2-2; tentatively, D is TRBD2 (5 bases). The CDR3 runs to 14 residues. Germline V CDR1 and CDR2: SGDLS, YYNGEE. Trimming stripped 4 bases from V and 6 bases from J, with 13 bases between. This chain's CDR3 is CASSSVSGSGELFF. CDR3 nucleotide sequence: TGTGCCAGCAGCTCCGTGTCGGGGTCCGGGGAGCTGTTTTTT.

The chain has TRBV29-1 and TRBJ2-1, with D possibly being TRBD1 (5 bases). Germline CDR1 is SQVTM and CDR2 is ANQGSEA. Between the trimmed V and J ends, which lost 7 bases and 4 bases, there was a span of 17 bases. This CDR3 has 14 amino acids. CDR3 nucleotide sequence: TGCAGCGGCCGGACAAGGGGCGCTTACAATGAGCAGTTCTTC. Translating gives CSGRTRGAYNEQFF.

The V gene is TRBV5-1, the J gene TRBJ2-5, with TRBD1 matching over 7 bases. From germline, CDR1 is SGHRS and CDR2 YFSETQ. CDR3 size: 13 residues. After removal of 3 bases from V and 5 bases from J, the junction contained 4 bases not matched to a gene. The CDR3 here is CASSWDSGETQYF. CDR3 nucleotides: TGCGCCAGCAGCTGGGACAGTGGGGAGACCCAGTACTTC.

The chain carries TRBV12-2 and TRBJ2-7; the table names TRBD2, a call not compared with the DNA. TRBV12-2 counts as a pseudogene. The CDR3 covers 18 residues. CDR3 sequence: CASRLRVGGRRAGYEQYF. The CDR3, as DNA: TGTGCAAGTCGCTTAAGGGTCGGGGGGCGCCGAGCGGGATACGAGCAGTACTTC.

This clone was seen a single time. The chain uses TRBV12-5 and TRBJ2-1; TRBD1 might be the D (6 bases). The length of the CDR3 is 13 residues. Per germline, CDR1 LGHNT and CDR2 FRNRAP. V shed 2 bases and J shed 7 bases, with 9 bases lying between them. The DNA of the CDR3 is TGTGCTAGTGGTTTGTGGCAGGGGAATGAGCAGTTCTTC. This encodes CASGLWQGNEQFF.

The chain combines TRBV23-1 with TRBJ2-7; tentative D call: TRBD1 (5 bases). TRBV23-1 is assigned to the ORF class and has an uncertain function. The V end lost 0 bases, the J end lost 0 bases, and 6 bases lay between the germline ends. The CDR3 runs to 14 residues. The chain's CDR3 is CASSQSGVSYEQYF. The CDR3 DNA reads TGCGCCAGCAGTCAATCAGGGGTCTCCTACGAGCAGTACTTC.

V is TRBV7-9 and J is TRBJ2-1, with 14 bases aligning to TRBD2. Germline CDR1 and CDR2: SEHNR and FQNEAQ (reference sequence). The CDR3 spans 15 residues. V shed 5 bases and J 6 bases; nucleotides not matched to a gene: 3. The CDR3 loop is CASSPGTSGSNEQFF. CDR3 nucleotide sequence: TGTGCCAGCAGCCCCGGGACTAGCGGGAGCAATGAGCAGTTCTTC.

J is TRBJ1-2 and V is TRBV7-9, with 10 bases matching TRBD1. Germline assignment: CDR1 SEHNR and CDR2 FQNEAQ (reference sequence). The CDR3 length is 16 residues. The J segment lost 6 bases and the V segment lost 5 bases, leaving 12 bases of the junction unmatched. The CDR3 DNA follows: TGTGCCAGCAGCCTAACCTCCGGGACAGGGGAGGATGGCTACACCTTC. This translates into CASSLTSGTGEDGYTF.

This chain links TRBV2 with TRBJ2-1; D possibly corresponds to TRBD2 (6 bases). Germline V gene lookup returns CDR1 SNHLY and CDR2 FYNNEI. This CDR3 has 16 residues. V shed 6 bases and J shed 0 bases, with 15 bases lying between them. CDR3 DNA sequence: TGTGCCAGCAGACCTAGACTAGGCTTCTCCTACAATGAGCAGTTCTTC. Translation: CASRPRLGFSYNEQFF.

J is TRBJ1-1 and V is TRBV11-2; D ambiguous. The CDR3 loop spans 15 amino acids. Germline CDR1 and CDR2: SGHAT and FQNNGV. The V and J ends lost 0 bases and 0 bases respectively, with 8 bases between them. DNA of the CDR3: TGTGCCAGCAGCTTAGACGGTGCCATGAACACTGAAGCTTTCTTT. It codes for CASSLDGAMNTEAFF.

The DNA for the CDR3 is TGTGCCATCAACGACAGGGGGACTGGCTACGAGCAGTACTTC. Translating it yields CAINDRGTGYEQYF. The chain carries TRBV10-3 and TRBJ2-7, with 9 bases matching TRBD1. The CDR3 has 14 residues. CDR1 and CDR2 from the germline V gene are ENHRY and SYGVKD. V lost 7 bases to trimming and J lost 3 bases; unmatched junction nucleotides: 7.

This chain joins TRBV6-1 and TRBJ2-1; TRBD2 aligns across 8 bases. Germline trimming cut 3 bases from V and 3 bases from J; bases unmatched to any gene: 4. The germline CDR1 and CDR2 sequences are MNHNS and SASEGT. The CDR3 has 15 residues. CDR3 sequence (DNA): TGTGCCAGCAGTGACGGGGGGGGGTACTACAATGAGCAGTTCTTC. Protein sequence: CASSDGGGYYNEQFF.

The V and J genes are TRBV3-1 (or the pseudogene TRBV3-2) and TRBJ2-1; 7 bases agree with TRBD1. The CDR3 sequence is 19 residues long. CDR1 and CDR2 from the germline V gene are LGHDT and YNNKEL (reference sequence). V lost 4 bases, J lost 5 bases, and 20 bases stayed unmatched. The CDR3 region is CASSLTGTVHRFGHNEQFF. The CDR3 DNA follows: TGTGCCAGCAGCCTTACCGGGACAGTACACAGATTTGGACACAATGAGCAGTTCTTC.

A few counts support this clone. This chain uses TRBV10-2 with TRBJ2-3; D perhaps matches TRBD2 (5 bases). The CDR3 is 13 residues long. V lost 0 bases and J lost 10, with 11 bases in between. Germline V CDR1 and CDR2: WSHSY, SAAADI. CDR3 in DNA: TGCGCCAGCAGTGAGTCGGATGGGAGTGCGCAGTATTTT. Translated, it gives CASSESDGSAQYF.

The V call is TRBV6-2 or TRBV6-3, the J call TRBJ2-1, with 7 positions matching TRBD1. Per the germline V gene, CDR1 is MNHEY and CDR2 is SVGEGT. This CDR3 has 13 residues. V was pared by 5 bases and J by 5 bases, with 3 bases of the junction left unmatched. The CDR3 region is CASSPGQDNEQFF. CDR3 nucleotides: TGTGCCAGCAGTCCCGGACAGGACAATGAGCAGTTCTTC.

The chain uses TRBV24-1 and TRBJ2-7; 8 bases fit TRBD1. With V trimmed by 4 bases and J by 2 bases, 9 bases remained unmatched. CDR3 length: 16 amino acids. From germline, CDR1 is KGHDR and CDR2 SFDVKD. CDR3 loop: CATSDPTRTGTYEQYF. CDR3 coding DNA: TGTGCCACCAGTGACCCTACGCGGACAGGGACCTACGAGCAGTACTTC.

For the CDR3, the DNA is TGTGCCAGCAGCATTGACAGGGTGGGCGAGCAGTACTTC. Residues: CASSIDRVGEQYF. The J gene is TRBJ2-7, the V gene TRBV7-8, with 7 bases that match TRBD1. The V segment lost 5 bases and the J segment 6 bases; nucleotides outside the gene matches: 7. Germline CDR1 and CDR2: SGHVS and FQNEAQ. This CDR3 is built from 13 residues. The full variable domain, in which reference TRBV7-8 and TRBJ2-7 provide the parts outside the CDR3, is GAGVSQSPRYKVAKRGQDVALRCDPISGHVSLFWYQQALGQGPEFLTYFQNEAQLDKSGLPSDRFFAERPEGSVSTLKIQRTQQEDSAVYLCASSIDRVGEQYFGPGTRLTVT.